This T cell receptor (beta chain) was sequenced in a study of cytomegalovirus exposure and HLA in healthy donors. Study as a whole: A subsequent analysis stated that the roughly 120 validation repertoires were run on the same platform as the roughly 670 first-cohort repertoires.

Study-wide points: Both high specificity and high sensitivity reportedly marked the classifier's diagnosis of cytomegalovirus status.

Method: immunoSEQ multiplex PCR; TCRdb's copy keeps in-frame clones and lacks some. The repertoire holds around 300,000 clones, with roughly 85% as singletons. The sample holds one count of this clone. The antigen is unknown. The sequencing input was PBMCs. This clonotype originated in a young woman in good health and CMV-seronegative.

The CDR3 region is CASPLSSGEQFF. CDR3 bases: TGTGCCAGCCCCCTTAGTAGCGGTGAGCAGTTCTTC. This sequence joins TRBV25-1 and TRBJ2-1; TRBD2 is a possible D gene (6 bases). The CDR3 loop spans 12 amino acids. The V and J ends lost 8 bases and 9 bases respectively, with 14 bases between them. CDR1 and CDR2 from the germline V gene are MGHDK and SYGVNS.